This T cell receptor beta chain is from a study of PD-L1 blockade in urothelial cancer. Study overall: Patients' atezolizumab regimen, 1,200 mg intravenously every 3 weeks, began in about 2014. T cells were recovered from blood samples at a median of around 140,000.

From germline, CDR1 is SNHLY and CDR2 FYNNEI. The length of the CDR3 is 12 residues. V was pared by 4 bases and J by 8 bases, with 11 bases between. Libraries were prepared by immunoSEQ multiplex PCR; TCRdb keeps only in-frame clonotypes and omits some of them. The table lists 100,000 to 150,000 clones, around 84% of them singletons. Points on this clone: Its target is unknown.

General study results and limits: Clones that were tumor-associated expanded more in the blood of durable-benefit patients at 3 weeks.

Time point specified: pretreatment peripheral blood. The sequence was collected from a man aged 50 or older with urothelial cancer. The chain recombines TRBV2 with TRBJ1-2, with D possibly TRBD1 on 5 matching bases. The sample in question was PBMCs, obtained around atezolizumab (anti-PD-L1) treatment. CDR3 sequence: CASSGSRGGYTF. CDR3 sequence (DNA): TGTGCCAGCAGTGGAAGTAGGGGCGGCTACACCTTC.